The 18 T cell receptor beta chains below come from one sample, sequenced in a study of OX40 agonist ivuxolimab in advanced cancers. Sequencing was performed with immunoSEQ multiplex PCR; in TCRdb, only in-frame clones are kept and a portion is missing. The sample contains around 58,000 clones, 75% to 90% of which appear only once. The input for sequencing was CD4+ or CD8+ T cells sorted from blood, taken in a trial of the OX40 agonist ivuxolimab. Source of these receptors: an adult with an advanced solid tumor such as melanoma, head and neck, liver or kidney cancer.

This clone was observed a handful of times. The rearrangement uses TRBV7-9 and TRBJ1-1; D gene ambiguous. CDR1 is SEHNR and CDR2 is FQNEAQ in the germline V gene (reference sequence). The CDR3 sequence is 13 residues long. The V end lost 5 bases, the J end lost 5 bases, and 12 bases lay between the germline ends. This chain's CDR3 is CASSRGEGTEAFF. The CDR3, as DNA: TGTGCCAGCAGCCGTGGGGAGGGAACTGAAGCTTTCTTT.

The chain employs TRBV27 and TRBJ1-1, with TRBD1 identical over 7 bases. The CDR3 has 14 residues. Germline CDR1 is MNHEY and CDR2 is SMNVEV (reference sequence). Trimming removed 7 bases from V and 6 bases from J; junction bases left unmatched: 11. DNA for the CDR3: TGTGCCAGCAAGCCAGGGGGGTTTTTGGCTGAAGCTTTCTTT. Translated: CASKPGGFLAEAFF.

V and J are TRBV6-5 and TRBJ1-5; D unclear. V was clipped by 2 bases and J by 6 bases, with 8 bases between them. Germline V gene sequence: CDR1 MNHEY, CDR2 SVGAGI. The CDR3 is 13 residues long. The CDR3 reads CASSYVEGQPQHF. In DNA, the CDR3 is TGTGCCAGCAGTTACGTAGAGGGTCAGCCCCAGCATTTT.

The rearrangement joins TRBV7-9 to TRBJ1-2; weak D call: TRBD1 (5 bases). V was pared by 1 base and J by 2 bases, with 14 bases between. Germline V CDR1 and CDR2: SEHNR, FQNEAQ (reference sequence). The CDR3 sequence is 16 residues long. The CDR3 is CASSLDRGVGNYGYTF. The CDR3 bases are TGTGCCAGCAGCTTAGATAGAGGGGTTGGCAACTATGGCTACACCTTC.

This clone turned up a few times. The V and J genes are TRBV2 and TRBJ1-1; D is possibly TRBD1 (6 bases). The CDR3 length is 13 residues. Trimming took 4 bases from V and 1 from J, leaving 7 bases between them. Germline V CDR1 and CDR2: SNHLY, FYNNEI. The CDR3 DNA is TGTGCCAGCAGTGTGGGACAGAACACTGAAGCTTTCTTT. It yields the protein CASSVGQNTEAFF.

J is TRBJ2-7 and V is TRBV5-1; TRBD1 matches at 8 bases. CDR1 and CDR2 from the germline V gene are SGHRS and YFSETQ. V shed 0 bases, J shed 4 bases, and the junction held 6 bases outside the gene matches. The CDR3 is 15 amino acids. The CDR3 sequence: CASSLEWTGNYEQYF. In DNA, the CDR3 is TGCGCCAGCAGCTTGGAGTGGACAGGGAATTACGAGCAGTACTTC.

This chain joins TRBV19 and TRBJ1-2; D gene ambiguous. The germline V and J ends were trimmed by 7 bases and 3 bases, with 18 bases remaining between them. This CDR3 has 15 amino acids. Germline V gives CDR1 LNHDA, CDR2 SQIVND (reference sequence). This CDR3 is CASTLSAKADYGYTF. The DNA of the CDR3 is TGTGCCAGTACCCTATCAGCGAAAGCCGACTATGGCTACACCTTC.

This chain joins TRBV5-4 and TRBJ1-2, with 8 nucleotides matching TRBD1. From germline, CDR1 is SGHNT and CDR2 YYREEE (reference sequence). This CDR3 has 18 residues. The V gene end was trimmed by 1 base and the J gene end by 5 bases; junction bases not matched to a gene: 16. CDR3 sequence: CASSLSGQVSRGRYGYTF. CDR3 coding DNA: TGTGCCAGCAGCTTGTCAGGGCAAGTGAGCAGGGGGCGTTATGGCTACACCTTC.

This clone was detected only a few times. The V and J genes are TRBV11-2 and TRBJ2-2; TRBD1 matches at 9 bases. Germline V gene lookup returns CDR1 SGHAT and CDR2 FQNNGV. CDR3 length: 18 amino acids. V dropped 4 bases and J dropped 4; count of bases not matched to a gene: 13. This chain's CDR3 is CASSSWTGVARGTGELFF. The DNA of the CDR3 is TGTGCCAGCAGCTCTTGGACAGGGGTCGCGCGGGGCACCGGGGAGCTGTTTTTT.

V is TRBV28 and J is TRBJ1-2; 9 bases map to TRBD1. The CDR3 has 16 amino acids. V lost 1 base, J lost 5 bases, and 8 bases stayed unmatched. Germline CDR1 reads MDHEN; CDR2 reads SYDVKM. CDR3 region: CASSLSRTGDRYGYTF. The CDR3 DNA reads as TGTGCCAGCAGTTTATCCCGGACAGGGGATAGGTATGGCTACACCTTC.

The rearrangement links TRBV28 to TRBJ1-5; D gene uncertain. This CDR3 has 14 amino acids. Trimming took off 7 bases at V and 7 bases at J, with 17 bases between the two ends. The germline V gene encodes CDR1 MDHEN and CDR2 SYDVKM. The CDR3 DNA sequence: TGTGCCAGCATTTATCACGGTAGCAGCCAGCCCCAGCATTTT. Residues: CASIYHGSSQPQHF.

The V call is TRBV10-1, the J call TRBJ2-3; D not certain. V lost 4 bases and J lost 4, with 12 bases in between. The CDR3 is made up of 14 amino acids. The germline V gene has CDR1 WNHNN and CDR2 SYGVQD (reference sequence). The DNA for the CDR3 is TGCGCCAGCAGTGCCTACACAACGGCAGATACGCAGTATTTT. Translating gives CASSAYTTADTQYF.

The genes are TRBV6-1 and TRBJ2-7; D possibly corresponds to TRBD1 (6 bases). The CDR3 length is 14 residues. CDR1 and CDR2 (germline): MNHNS, SASEGT. V was pared by 5 bases and J by 6 bases, with 17 bases between. This CDR3 reads CASSSPLQGSEQYF. The CDR3 bases are TGTGCCAGCAGTAGCCCCTTACAGGGAAGCGAGCAGTACTTC.

This clone was counted between two and nine times. J is TRBJ2-3 and V is TRBV28; 8 bases align to TRBD1. Germline-derived CDR1 and CDR2 are MDHEN and SYDVKM. V shed 3 bases and J 6 bases; nucleotides not matched to a gene: 14. The CDR3 is made up of 17 amino acids. The CDR3 loop reads CASSFPPHGQGRDTQYF. CDR3 DNA: TGTGCCAGCAGTTTCCCCCCACACGGACAGGGAAGGGATACGCAGTATTTT.

This chain connects TRBV7-9 to TRBJ2-7, with D perhaps matching TRBD1 or TRBD2 (5 bases each). The CDR3 contains 15 residues. V dropped 3 bases and J dropped 2 bases, with 14 bases sitting between them. Germline CDR1 is SEHNR and CDR2 is FQNEAQ (reference sequence). CDR3 sequence reads: CASSLGPHLAYEQYF. The CDR3 bases are TGTGCCAGCAGCTTGGGACCCCACCTCGCCTACGAGCAGTACTTC.

The chain uses TRBV27 and TRBJ2-5; a possible D gene is TRBD2 (5 bases). The DNA end is more similar to TRBJ2-7, so the J call may be wrong. This CDR3 is 15 amino acids long. Per germline, CDR1 MNHEY and CDR2 SMNVEV (reference sequence). CDR3 in amino acids: CASSLRAADSYEQYF. For the CDR3, the DNA is TGTGCCAGCAGTTTACGGGCAGCGGACTCCTACGAGCAGTACTTC.

CDR3 nucleotide sequence: TGTGCCAGCAGCCCAGTTACTCCAAACATTCAGTACTTC. Protein: CASSPVTPNIQYF. This sequence joins TRBV7-3 and TRBJ2-4; D unclear. The CDR3 runs 13 residues. From germline, CDR1 is SGHTA and CDR2 FQGTGA. V lost 5 bases and J 6 bases, leaving 11 bases between the germline ends.

The chain is built from TRBV9 and TRBJ2-3, with a tentative D call TRBD2 (6 bases). Looked up from germline, CDR1 is SGDLS and CDR2 is YYNGEE. Trimming took 4 bases from V and 0 from J, leaving 12 bases between them. This CDR3 has 15 residues. In nucleotides, the CDR3 is TGTGCCAGCAGCCCCCCGGGACTGAGCACAGATACGCAGTATTTT. It translates to CASSPPGLSTDTQYF. The full variable domain, in which reference TRBV9 and TRBJ2-3 provide the parts outside the CDR3, is DSGVTQTPKHLITATGQRVTLRCSPRSGDLSVYWYQQSLDQGLQFLIQYYNGEERAKGNILERFSAQQFPDLHSELNLSSLELGDSALYFCASSPPGLSTDTQYFGPGTRLTVL.